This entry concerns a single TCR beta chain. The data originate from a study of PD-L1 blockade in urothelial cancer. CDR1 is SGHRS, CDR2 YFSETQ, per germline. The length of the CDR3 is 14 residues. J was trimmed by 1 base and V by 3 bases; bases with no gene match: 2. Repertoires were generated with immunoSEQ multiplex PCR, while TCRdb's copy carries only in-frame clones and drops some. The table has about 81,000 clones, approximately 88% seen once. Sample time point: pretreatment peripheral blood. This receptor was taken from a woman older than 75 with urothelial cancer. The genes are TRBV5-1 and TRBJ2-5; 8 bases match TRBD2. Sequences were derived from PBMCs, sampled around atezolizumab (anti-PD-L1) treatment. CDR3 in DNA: TGCGCCAGCAGCTCCGGGGGGGCCCAAGAGACCCAGTACTTC. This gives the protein CASSSGGAQETQYF.